The sequence of this TCR beta chain was determined in a study of T cells in Graves' hyperthyroidism and ophthalmopathy. The V and J ends lost 7 bases and 0 bases respectively, with 16 bases between them. Looked up from germline, CDR1 is MNHNS and CDR2 is SASEGT. This CDR3 spans 15 amino acids. The investigators amplified TCR beta CDR3 regions from RNA transcripts. HTBI primers were used for first-round RT-PCR of the TCR CDR3. TCRdb independently ran MiXCR on the multiplex PCR reads; one entry per CDR3 protein. The top ten hold around 28% of the sample, which has 270,000 or so distinct CDR3 sequences, 25% to 30% seen once. On this clonotype: Just one base apart from a much larger clone, this may be a read error.

The sequencing input was blood. The chain uses TRBV6-1 and TRBJ2-7; possible D gene TRBD2, 6 bases. The clonotype was recovered from a man aged 35 to 55 with Graves' hyperthyroidism that later progressed to Graves' ophthalmopathy. DNA for the CDR3: TGTGCCAGCATGAGAGCTAGCGTGTTCTCCTACGAGCAGTACTTC. This translates into CASMRASVFSYEQYF.